Detailed here is one TCR beta chain. V was cut by 3 bases and J by 5 bases, with 13 bases left in between. The V gene's germline CDR1 is MNHEY and CDR2 SMNVEV (reference sequence). This CDR3 region has 14 residues. This record belongs to a study of Tregs in tolerant kidney transplant recipients. Sequenced by immunoSEQ multiplex PCR; TCRdb stores in-frame clones only, minus some. The profile shows tens of thousands of clones, around nine tenths of them singletons. The genes are TRBV27 and TRBJ1-2; D is unresolved. This TCR was sampled from a human donor in good health. Source material: CD8+ T cells from blood. Here the CDR3 DNA reads TGTGCCAGCAGTTTGGGCAGATTGACTTATGGCTACACCTTC. Translated: CASSLGRLTYGYTF.